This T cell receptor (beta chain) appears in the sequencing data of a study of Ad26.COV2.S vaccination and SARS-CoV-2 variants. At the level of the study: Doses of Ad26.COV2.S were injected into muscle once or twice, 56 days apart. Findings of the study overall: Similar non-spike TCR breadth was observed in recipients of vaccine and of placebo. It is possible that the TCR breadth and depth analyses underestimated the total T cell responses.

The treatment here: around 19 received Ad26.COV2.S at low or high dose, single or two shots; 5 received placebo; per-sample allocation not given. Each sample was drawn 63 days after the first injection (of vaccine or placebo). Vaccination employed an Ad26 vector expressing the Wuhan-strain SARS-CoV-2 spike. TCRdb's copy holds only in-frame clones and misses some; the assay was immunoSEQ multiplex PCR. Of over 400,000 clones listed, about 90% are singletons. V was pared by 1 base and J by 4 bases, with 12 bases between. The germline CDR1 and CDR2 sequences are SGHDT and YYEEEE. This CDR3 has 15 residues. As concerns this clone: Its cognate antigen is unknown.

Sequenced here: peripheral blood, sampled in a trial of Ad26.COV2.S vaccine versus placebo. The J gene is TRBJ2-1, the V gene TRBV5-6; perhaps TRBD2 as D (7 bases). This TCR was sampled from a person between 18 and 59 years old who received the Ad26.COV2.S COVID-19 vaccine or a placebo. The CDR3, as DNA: TGTGCCAGCAGCTTGCTCGGGGGGCCGTACAATGAGCAGTTCTTC. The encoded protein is CASSLLGGPYNEQFF.